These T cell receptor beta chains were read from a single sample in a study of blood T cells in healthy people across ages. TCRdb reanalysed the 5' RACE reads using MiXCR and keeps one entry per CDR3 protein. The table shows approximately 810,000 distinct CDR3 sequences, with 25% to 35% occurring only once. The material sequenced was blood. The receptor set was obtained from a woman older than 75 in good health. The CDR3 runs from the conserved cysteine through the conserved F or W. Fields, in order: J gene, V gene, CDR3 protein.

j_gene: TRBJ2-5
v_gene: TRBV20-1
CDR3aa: CSASGTGKPQYF

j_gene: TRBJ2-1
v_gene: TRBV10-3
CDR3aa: CAISEAAGAQFF

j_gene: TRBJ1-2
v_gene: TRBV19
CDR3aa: CASKQGSYGYTF

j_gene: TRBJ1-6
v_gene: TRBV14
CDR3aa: CASSQGNYSPLHF

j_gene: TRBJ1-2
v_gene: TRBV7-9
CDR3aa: CASSPRGTGVRTNYGYTF

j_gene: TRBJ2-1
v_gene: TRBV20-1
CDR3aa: CSARGSGASYNEQFF

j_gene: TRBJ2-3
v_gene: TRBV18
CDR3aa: CASSPQGIGTDTQYF

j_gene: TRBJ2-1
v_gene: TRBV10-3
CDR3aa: CAISESLAGSYNEQFF

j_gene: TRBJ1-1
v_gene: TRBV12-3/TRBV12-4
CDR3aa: CASSPGKGTEAFF

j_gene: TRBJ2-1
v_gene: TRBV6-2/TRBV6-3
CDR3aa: CASMRTPLEQFF

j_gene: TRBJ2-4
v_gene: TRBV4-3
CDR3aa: CASSQLGRGGLIKNIQYF

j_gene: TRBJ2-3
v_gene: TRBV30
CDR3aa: CARRTSGAADTQYF

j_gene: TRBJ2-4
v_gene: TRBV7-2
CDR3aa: CASSLAQRGLQNIQYF

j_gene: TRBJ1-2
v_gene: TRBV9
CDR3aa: CASSVTDTNYGYTF

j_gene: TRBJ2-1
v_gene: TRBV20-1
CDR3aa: CSASMGQGIHEQFF

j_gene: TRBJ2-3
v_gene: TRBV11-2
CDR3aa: CASSPGGSGGYTDTQYF

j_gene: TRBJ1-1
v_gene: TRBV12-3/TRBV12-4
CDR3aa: CASSIPNLNTEAFF

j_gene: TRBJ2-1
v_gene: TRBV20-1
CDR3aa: CSARTSGGRDGEQFF

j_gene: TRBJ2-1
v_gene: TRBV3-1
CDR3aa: CASSQELSGGEAEQFF

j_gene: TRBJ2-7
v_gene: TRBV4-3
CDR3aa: CASSQSGSEQYF

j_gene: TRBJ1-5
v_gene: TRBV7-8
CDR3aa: CASSLGQAPRPQHF

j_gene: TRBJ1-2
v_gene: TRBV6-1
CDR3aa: CASRERTGGGYGYTF

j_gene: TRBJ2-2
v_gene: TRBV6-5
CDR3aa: CASSYSFGATGELFF

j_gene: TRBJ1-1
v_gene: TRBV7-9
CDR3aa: CASTPCSDQNTEAFF

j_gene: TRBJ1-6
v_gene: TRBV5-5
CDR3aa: CASSLQGLDNSPLHF

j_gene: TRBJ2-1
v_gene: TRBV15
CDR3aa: CATSRDLEYEQFF

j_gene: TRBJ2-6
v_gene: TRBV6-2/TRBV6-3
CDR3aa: CASSRSSGANVLTF

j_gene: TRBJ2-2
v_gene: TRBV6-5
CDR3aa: CASSYSRSGQVTGELFF

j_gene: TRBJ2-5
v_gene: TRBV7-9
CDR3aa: CASSLVTGGDQETQYF

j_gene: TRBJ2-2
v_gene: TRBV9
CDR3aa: CASSVDPTGELFF

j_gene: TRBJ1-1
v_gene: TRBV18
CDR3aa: CASSPSGGLNTEAFF

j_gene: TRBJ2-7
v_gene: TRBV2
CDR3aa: CASMIEKGPYEQYF

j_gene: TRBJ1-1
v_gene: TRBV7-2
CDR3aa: CASSLPRLNTEAFF

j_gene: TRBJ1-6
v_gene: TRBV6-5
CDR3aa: CASRRSGTGDSPLHF

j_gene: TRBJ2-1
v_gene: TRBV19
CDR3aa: CASSMDRAGEQFF

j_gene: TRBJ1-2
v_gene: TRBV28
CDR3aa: CASTDRNYGYTF

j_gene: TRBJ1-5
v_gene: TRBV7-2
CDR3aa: CASSLARGWNQPQHF

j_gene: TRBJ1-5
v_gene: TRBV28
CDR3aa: CASSSDRGHFSNQPQHF

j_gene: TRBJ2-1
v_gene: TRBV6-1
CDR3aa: CASSPLLNEQFF

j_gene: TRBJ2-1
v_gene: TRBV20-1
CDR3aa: CSRAGSLRAHNEQFF

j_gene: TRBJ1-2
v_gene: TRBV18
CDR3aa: CASSLKKGSYGYTF

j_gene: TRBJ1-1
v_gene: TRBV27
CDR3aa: CASSLGGRTRNTEAFF